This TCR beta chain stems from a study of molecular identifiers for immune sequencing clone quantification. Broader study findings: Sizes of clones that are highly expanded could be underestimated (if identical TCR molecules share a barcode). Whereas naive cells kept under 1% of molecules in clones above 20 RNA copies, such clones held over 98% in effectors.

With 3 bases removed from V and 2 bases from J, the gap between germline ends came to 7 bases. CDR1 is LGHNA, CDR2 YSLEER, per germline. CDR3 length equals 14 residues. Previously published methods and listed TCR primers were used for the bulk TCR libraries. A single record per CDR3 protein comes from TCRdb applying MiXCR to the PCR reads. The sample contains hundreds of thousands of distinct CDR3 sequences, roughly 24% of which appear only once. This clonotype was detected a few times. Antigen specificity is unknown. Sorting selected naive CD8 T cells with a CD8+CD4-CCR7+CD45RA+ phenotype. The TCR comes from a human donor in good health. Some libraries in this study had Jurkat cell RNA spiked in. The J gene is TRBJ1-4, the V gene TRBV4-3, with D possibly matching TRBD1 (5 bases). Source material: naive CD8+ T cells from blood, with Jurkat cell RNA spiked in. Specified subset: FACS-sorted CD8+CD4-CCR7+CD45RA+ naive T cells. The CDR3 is CASSQRGTNEKLFF. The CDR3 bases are TGCGCCAGCAGCCAGAGGGGTACTAATGAAAAACTGTTTTTT.